Sequencing of this T cell receptor beta chain was carried out in a study of cytomegalovirus exposure and HLA in healthy donors. Germline V lookup: CDR1 MGHRA, CDR2 YSYEKL. This CDR3 region has 14 residues. V lost 1 base to trimming and J lost 6 bases, with 13 bases between them. Primers for the PCR totalled 60 Vbeta and 13 Jbeta. Measured with immunoSEQ multiplex PCR; TCRdb has only the in-frame clones, and not every one. The sample contains about 150,000 clones, around 77% of which appear only once. The rearrangement links TRBV4-1 to TRBJ2-7, with D hard to call. The sample consisted of PBMCs. The sequence derives from a woman aged 40 to 50 in good health and CMV-seropositive. CDR3 DNA sequence: TGCGCCAGCAGCCAAGTTTTTACCGGGTCCGAGCAGTACTTC. Translation gives CASSQVFTGSEQYF.